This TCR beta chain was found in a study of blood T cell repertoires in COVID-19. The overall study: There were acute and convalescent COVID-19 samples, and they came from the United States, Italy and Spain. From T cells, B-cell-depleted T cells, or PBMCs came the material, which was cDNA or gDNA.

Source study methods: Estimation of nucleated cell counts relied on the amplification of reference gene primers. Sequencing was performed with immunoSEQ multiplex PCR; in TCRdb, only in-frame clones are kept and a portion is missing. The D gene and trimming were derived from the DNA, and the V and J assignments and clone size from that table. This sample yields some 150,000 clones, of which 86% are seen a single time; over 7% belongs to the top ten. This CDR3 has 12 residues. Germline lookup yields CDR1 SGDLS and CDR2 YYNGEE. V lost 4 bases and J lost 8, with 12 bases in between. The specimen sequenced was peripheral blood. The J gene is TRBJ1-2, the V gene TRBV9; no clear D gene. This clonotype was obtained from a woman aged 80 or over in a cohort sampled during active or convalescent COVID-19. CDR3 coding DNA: TGTGCCAGCAGCACCCTCCGGTACGGCTACACCTTC. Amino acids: CASSTLRYGYTF.